These T cell receptor beta chains were read from a single sample in a study of blood T cell repertoires in COVID-19. TCRdb keeps only in-frame clones here, not all; method: immunoSEQ multiplex PCR. Here the sample spans around 230,000 clones, around 80% being singletons. The sample consisted of peripheral blood. These receptors all stem from a man in his forties or fifties with acute or convalescent COVID-19. Each CDR3 is given with its conserved first and last residue. The D gene is left open where the match is weak. A clone size is listed for some rows: how often the clone was seen (once, few, many), or a class if it is expanded.

D gene: TRBD2; clone size: -; J gene: TRBJ2-4; V gene: TRBV3-1/TRBV3-2; CDR3 protein: CASSPTSGRLDIQYF; CDR3 DNA: TGTGCCAGCAGCCCTACTAGCGGGAGGTTAGACATTCAGTACTTC
D gene: TRBD2; clone size: few; J gene: TRBJ2-7; V gene: TRBV29-1; CDR3 protein: CSVVLAGGASYEQYF; CDR3 DNA: TGCAGCGTTGTTTTAGCGGGAGGCGCGTCCTACGAGCAGTACTTC
D gene: -; clone size: -; J gene: TRBJ2-7; V gene: TRBV5-1; CDR3 protein: CASSLGPGESYEQYF; CDR3 DNA: TGCGCCAGCAGCTTGGGGCCAGGGGAATCCTACGAGCAGTACTTC
D gene: -; clone size: once; J gene: TRBJ2-5; V gene: TRBV29-1; CDR3 protein: CSVRTEGTLQETQYF; CDR3 DNA: TGCAGCGTTCGGACGGAAGGGACATTACAAGAGACCCAGTACTTC
D gene: TRBD1; clone size: few; J gene: TRBJ1-2; V gene: TRBV3-1/TRBV3-2; CDR3 protein: CASSSERQGVFGYTF; CDR3 DNA: TGTGCCAGCAGCTCAGAACGACAGGGGGTATTTGGCTACACCTTC
D gene: -; clone size: -; J gene: TRBJ2-2; V gene: TRBV5-4; CDR3 protein: CASGTPNTGELFF; CDR3 DNA: TGTGCCAGCGGGACACCAAACACCGGGGAGCTGTTTTTT
D gene: -; clone size: -; J gene: TRBJ2-7; V gene: TRBV7-2; CDR3 protein: CASSLRGYEQYF; CDR3 DNA: TGTGCCAGCAGCCTCCGGGGGTACGAGCAGTACTTC
D gene: TRBD2; clone size: -; J gene: TRBJ2-1; V gene: TRBV6-2/TRBV6-3; CDR3 protein: CASSYAGVSSSRNEQFF; CDR3 DNA: TGTGCCAGCAGTTATGCGGGAGTCAGTTCTTCGAGGAATGAGCAGTTCTTC
D gene: TRBD2; clone size: -; J gene: TRBJ2-7; V gene: TRBV19; CDR3 protein: CASSMSSGSSYEQYF; CDR3 DNA: TGTGCCAGTAGTATGTCCAGCGGGAGTTCCTACGAGCAGTACTTC
D gene: -; clone size: -; J gene: TRBJ2-1; V gene: TRBV6-2/TRBV6-3; CDR3 protein: CASSPLSSRLNEQFF; CDR3 DNA: TGTGCCAGCAGCCCTTTGTCTAGCCGGTTGAATGAGCAGTTCTTC
D gene: TRBD2; clone size: -; J gene: TRBJ2-1; V gene: TRBV24-1; CDR3 protein: CATSDTSGSNEQFF; CDR3 DNA: TGTGCCACCAGTGACACTAGCGGGAGCAATGAGCAGTTCTTC
D gene: TRBD1; clone size: few; J gene: TRBJ1-1; V gene: TRBV6-1; CDR3 protein: CASSEHPGQDNTEAFF; CDR3 DNA: TGTGCCAGCAGTGAGCACCCCGGACAGGACAACACTGAAGCTTTCTTT
D gene: -; clone size: few; J gene: TRBJ2-5; V gene: TRBV5-4; CDR3 protein: CASTPAGVGSRLRETQYF; CDR3 DNA: TGTGCCAGCACCCCGGCCGGAGTAGGGAGTAGGTTGAGAGAGACCCAGTACTTC
D gene: -; clone size: -; J gene: TRBJ2-7; V gene: TRBV3-1/TRBV3-2; CDR3 protein: CASSTRGLYEQYF; CDR3 DNA: TGTGCCAGCAGCACGCGGGGGCTCTACGAGCAGTACTTC
D gene: TRBD1; clone size: -; J gene: TRBJ1-1; V gene: TRBV6-5; CDR3 protein: CAAAPTGVFRRAFF; CDR3 DNA: TGTGCTGCGGCACCGACAGGGGTTTTTCGGAGGGCTTTCTTT
D gene: -; clone size: -; J gene: TRBJ2-1; V gene: TRBV15; CDR3 protein: CATSSRDWIYNEQFF; CDR3 DNA: TGTGCCACCAGCAGTCGGGACTGGATATACAATGAGCAGTTCTTC
D gene: -; clone size: -; J gene: TRBJ2-7; V gene: TRBV5-4; CDR3 protein: CASSLGTGRDEQYF; CDR3 DNA: TGTGCCAGCAGCTTGGGGACAGGGAGGGACGAGCAGTACTTC
D gene: -; clone size: -; J gene: TRBJ1-4; V gene: TRBV6-5; CDR3 protein: CASSYQARGEKLFF; CDR3 DNA: TGTGCCAGCAGTTACCAGGCTCGAGGGGAAAAACTGTTTTTT
D gene: -; clone size: -; J gene: TRBJ1-2; V gene: TRBV7-9; CDR3 protein: CASSLAAGPRFYGYTF; CDR3 DNA: TGTGCCAGCAGCTTAGCTGCGGGGCCTAGGTTCTATGGCTACACCTTC
D gene: TRBD1; clone size: once; J gene: TRBJ1-2; V gene: TRBV12-3/TRBV12-4; CDR3 protein: CASSVDRAYGYTF; CDR3 DNA: TGTGCCAGCAGCGTTGACAGGGCCTATGGCTACACCTTC
D gene: -; clone size: -; J gene: TRBJ2-1; V gene: TRBV4-1; CDR3 protein: CASSQVRIAAVVEQFF; CDR3 DNA: TGCGCCAGCAGCCAAGTTCGTATAGCGGCGGTTGTCGAGCAGTTCTTC
D gene: TRBD1; clone size: -; J gene: TRBJ1-3; V gene: TRBV14; CDR3 protein: CASSPTGLYNTIYF; CDR3 DNA: TGTGCCAGCAGCCCGACAGGGTTGTATAACACCATATATTTT